This entry describes one TCR beta chain. Its specificity is not known. The germline gene is not matched at one end of the junction; a read error may be the cause. RNA was extracted from bulk tissue without any cell sorting. The CDR3 has 15 residues. The library came from three nested PCR rounds adapted from ARM-PCR protocols. TCRdb redid the calling of the multiplex PCR reads with MiXCR, one entry per CDR3 protein. The profile covers 100,000 to 120,000 distinct CDR3 sequences, with under 90% appearing a single time and approximately 22% taken by the ten largest. This entry is derived from a study of tumor and adjacent non-tumor tissue in lung cancer. Study-wide context: Aged about 31 to 80 years, patients included 10 men and 5 women with stage I to III disease. Samples averaged about 4.17 million productive TCRbeta reads each. The study's findings and limits: Tumor repertoires had a smaller top 100 clone share than normal lung. Significantly higher TCR diversity was found in tumor than normal lung.

The receptor's source is a man in his sixties or seventies with non-small cell lung cancer. The rearrangement uses TRBV12-3 or TRBV12-4 and TRBJ1-5; D is unresolved. The sequencing sample was made of lung tumor tissue. The CDR3 protein is CTSSLEGNSNQSQHF. The CDR3 coding sequence is TGTACCAGCAGTTTAGAGGGAAATAGCAATCAGTCCCAGCATTTT.